One and the same sample provided the 4 T cell receptor beta chains below, sequenced in a study of human T cells and chemical hapten exposure. TCRdb called the RACE reads again in MiXCR, with one record for every CDR3 protein. The sample includes roughly 80,000 distinct CDR3 sequences, roughly 7.9% seen only once; the top ten take about 1.8%. The sample's time point: healthy volunteer bleed at 6 weeks. Total RNA extraction was carried out from unfractionated whole blood. Material for sequencing was whole blood. These receptors all stem from a female donor in good health. Some clones in this sample may be carry-over from other donors' samples.

This rearrangement joins TRBV12-3 or TRBV12-4 to TRBJ2-1; 10 bases are a match to TRBD1. J was trimmed by 8 bases and V by 3 bases; bases with no gene match: 7. The CDR3 runs to 15 residues. CDR3 loop: CASSFDRGRFDEQFF. The DNA for the CDR3 is TGTGCCAGCAGTTTTGACAGGGGGCGCTTCGATGAGCAGTTCTTC.

The V call is TRBV7-2, the J call TRBJ2-2; D uncertain. Trimming left V 5 bases short and J 1 base short, with 17 bases between. The CDR3 has 17 amino acids. Germline values: CDR1 SGHTA, CDR2 FQGNSA. The CDR3 loop is CASSPPGRFLNTGELFF. Here the CDR3 DNA reads TGTGCCAGCAGCCCACCGGGCCGATTCCTGAACACCGGGGAGCTGTTTTTT.

This clonotype was seen at least ten times. This rearrangement joins TRBV18 to TRBJ1-6; TRBD1 matches 9 bases. The CDR3 totals 14 residues. Trimming cost V 3 bases and J 10 bases; bases outside gene matches: 4. CDR1 is KGHSH, CDR2 LQKENI, per germline. In DNA, the CDR3 is TGTGCCAGCTCACCCCGGGACAGGGTCTCACCCCTCCACTTT. Translated: CASSPRDRVSPLHF.

This clonotype was recorded many times. V gene TRBV10-3 combines with J gene TRBJ2-3; D unresolved. Between the trimmed V and J ends, which lost 10 bases and 2 bases, there was a span of 16 bases. Looked up from germline, CDR1 is ENHRY and CDR2 is SYGVKD. This CDR3 has 14 amino acids. This CDR3 reads CATRAGSNTDTQYF. The CDR3 nucleotides read TGTGCCACACGGGCCGGGTCTAACACAGATACGCAGTATTTT.